This passage covers 8 T cell receptor beta chains from one sample sequenced in a study of blood T cell repertoires in COVID-19. Using immunoSEQ multiplex PCR, the repertoire was profiled, and TCRdb retains in-frame clones only, with some absent. The sample lists about 82,000 clones; almost 85% were seen once. Sequenced input: peripheral blood. The source of these receptors is a man in his fifties with active or convalescent COVID-19.

The chain recombines TRBV19 with TRBJ1-2; 7 bases fit TRBD1. The CDR3 totals 15 residues. V lost 5 bases and J lost 2; bases outside the gene matches: 8. Per germline, CDR1 LNHDA and CDR2 SQIVND (reference sequence). This chain's CDR3 is CASSEQTGQNYGYTF. The CDR3 DNA reads TGTGCCAGTAGTGAACAAACGGGACAGAACTATGGCTACACCTTC.

V and J are TRBV7-8 and TRBJ2-5, with D possibly matching TRBD1 (6 bases). This CDR3 has 16 residues. V lost 0 bases, J lost 2 bases, and 13 bases lay in between. Germline V CDR1 and CDR2: SGHVS, FQNEAQ. In DNA form, the CDR3 reads TGTGCCAGCAGCTTAGCGAATTACAGGGTACAAGAGACCCAGTACTTC. The encoded protein is CASSLANYRVQETQYF.

The chain has TRBV7-8 and TRBJ2-1; 11 bases are shared with TRBD2. The CDR3 has 16 residues. The V gene's germline CDR1 is SGHVS and CDR2 FQNEAQ. V trimming: 1 base; J trimming: 9 bases; junction bases outside the gene matches: 8. CDR3 in DNA: TGTGCCAGCAGCTTAGGAGCTAGCGGGGGGTTTAGTGAGCAGTTCTTC. Its translation: CASSLGASGGFSEQFF.

The chain employs TRBV21-1 and TRBJ1-3; the table calls TRBD1, which could not be checked here. TRBV21-1 is a recognized pseudogene. The CDR3 length is 13 residues. The DNA for the CDR3 is TGTGCCAACCAGATCAGGGTGGTAAACACCATATATTTT. This sequence encodes CANQIRVVNTIYF.

This clone has only a few counts. This chain joins TRBV2 and TRBJ2-4, with TRBD2 matching over 7 bases. Trimming removed 9 bases from V and 1 base from J; junction bases left unmatched: 9. CDR1 is SNHLY, CDR2 FYNNEI, per germline. The CDR3 spans 15 residues. The CDR3 DNA is TGTGCCAGTGGGGGGGGTGGATTGGCCAAAAACATTCAGTACTTC. Its protein product is CASGGGGLAKNIQYF.

The chain joins TRBV6-5 to TRBJ1-1, with D perhaps matching TRBD1 (5 bases). CDR1 is MNHEY and CDR2 is SVGAGI in the germline V gene. Trimming removed 0 bases from V and 3 bases from J, with 11 bases in between. The CDR3 is 15 amino acids. CDR3: CASSYSPGGDTEAFF. The CDR3 DNA is TGTGCCAGCAGTTACTCTCCGGGAGGGGACACTGAAGCTTTCTTT.

The gene calls are TRBV4-1 and TRBJ1-4, with a tentative D call TRBD1 (6 bases). CDR3 size: 16 residues. Per the germline V gene, CDR1 is MGHRA and CDR2 is YSYEKL. The ends were cut back, 4 bases at V and 8 bases at J, with 20 bases in the middle. The CDR3 is CASSLDQGSRKEKLFF. CDR3 sequence (DNA): TGCGCCAGCAGCCTAGATCAGGGGTCTCGTAAGGAAAAACTGTTTTTT.

This rearrangement joins TRBV2 to TRBJ1-4, with TRBD1 matching over 10 bases. The CDR3 is made up of 19 amino acids. Germline-derived CDR1 and CDR2 are SNHLY and FYNNEI. V lost 5 bases to trimming and J lost 3 bases; unmatched junction nucleotides: 15. CDR3 DNA sequence: TGTGCCAGCAGTAGGAATCCGGGACAGGGGAGGGAGGCTAATGAAAAACTGTTTTTT. This codes for CASSRNPGQGREANEKLFF.